This TCR beta chain was retrieved from a study of T cell repertoires in cytomegalovirus infection. Looking at the study overall: It was the public TCR beta signatures that indicated both CMV infection and matching HLA type.

As to this clonotype: Its antigen remains unknown.

Study-level results: Clonotype analysis showed dominance of the ex vivo response by HLA-C-restricted CMV-specific TCR beta clonotypes.

Trimming took off 7 bases at V and 9 bases at J, with 13 bases between the two ends. There are 13 residues in the CDR3. The germline gives CDR1 MNHGY, CDR2 SAAAGT. A single record per CDR3 protein comes from TCRdb applying MiXCR to the reads. The table records 340,000 or so distinct CDR3 sequences, approximately 25% of them present only once. Sequencing used cultured PBMCs, obtained from culture after CMV antigen stimulation. J is TRBJ1-6 and V is TRBV6-8; the D is unclear. This TCR derives from a human donor in good health (CMV status not recorded). Some clones in this sample may be carry-over from other donors' samples. The CDR3 bases are TGTGCCAGCAACGACCGGGCGGGTTCACCCCTCCACTTT. Its translation: CASNDRAGSPLHF.